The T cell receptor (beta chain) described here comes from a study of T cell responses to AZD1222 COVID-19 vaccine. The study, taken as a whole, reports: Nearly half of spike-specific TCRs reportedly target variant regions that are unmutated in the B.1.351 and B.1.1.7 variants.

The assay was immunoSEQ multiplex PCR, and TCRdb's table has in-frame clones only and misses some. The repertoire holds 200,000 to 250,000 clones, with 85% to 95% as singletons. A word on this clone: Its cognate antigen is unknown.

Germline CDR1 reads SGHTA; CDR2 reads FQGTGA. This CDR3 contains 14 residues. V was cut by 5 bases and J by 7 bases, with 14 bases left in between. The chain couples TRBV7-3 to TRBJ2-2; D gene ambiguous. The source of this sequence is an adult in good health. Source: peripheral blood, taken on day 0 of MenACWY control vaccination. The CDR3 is CASSPSRTNGELFF. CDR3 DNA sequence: TGTGCCAGCAGCCCCAGCCGGACGAACGGGGAGCTGTTTTTT.